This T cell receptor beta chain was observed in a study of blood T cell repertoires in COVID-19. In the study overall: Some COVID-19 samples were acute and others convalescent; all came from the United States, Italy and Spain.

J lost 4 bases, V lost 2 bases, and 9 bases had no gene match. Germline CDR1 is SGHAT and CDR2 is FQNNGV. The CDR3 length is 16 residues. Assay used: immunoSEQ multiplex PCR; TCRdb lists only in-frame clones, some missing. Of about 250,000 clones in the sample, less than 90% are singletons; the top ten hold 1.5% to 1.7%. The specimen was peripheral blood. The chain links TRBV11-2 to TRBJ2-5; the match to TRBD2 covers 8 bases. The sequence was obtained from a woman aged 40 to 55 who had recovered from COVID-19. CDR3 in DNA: TGTGCCAGCAGCTTATATAGGACTAGCCGACGAGAGACCCAGTACTTC. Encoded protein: CASSLYRTSRRETQYF.